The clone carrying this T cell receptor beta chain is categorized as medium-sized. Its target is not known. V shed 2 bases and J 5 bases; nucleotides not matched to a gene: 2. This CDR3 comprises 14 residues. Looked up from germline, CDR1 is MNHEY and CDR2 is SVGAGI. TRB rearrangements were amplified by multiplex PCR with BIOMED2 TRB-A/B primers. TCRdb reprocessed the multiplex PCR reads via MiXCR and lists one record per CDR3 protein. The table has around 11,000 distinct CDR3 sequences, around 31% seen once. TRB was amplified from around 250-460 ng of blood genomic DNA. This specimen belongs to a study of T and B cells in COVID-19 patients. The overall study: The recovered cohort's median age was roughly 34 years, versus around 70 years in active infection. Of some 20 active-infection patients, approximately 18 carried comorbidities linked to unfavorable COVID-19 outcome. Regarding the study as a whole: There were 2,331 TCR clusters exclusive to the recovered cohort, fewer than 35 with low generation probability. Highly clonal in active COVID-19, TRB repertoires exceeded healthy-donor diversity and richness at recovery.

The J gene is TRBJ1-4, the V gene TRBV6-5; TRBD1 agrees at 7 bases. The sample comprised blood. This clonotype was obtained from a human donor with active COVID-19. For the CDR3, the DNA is TGTGCCAGCAGTTACGGGACAGAGAATGAAAAACTGTTTTTT. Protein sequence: CASSYGTENEKLFF.